These 10 T cell receptor beta chains were all obtained from the same sample, sequenced in a study of blood T cell repertoires in COVID-19. Sequencing used immunoSEQ multiplex PCR; TCRdb keeps in-frame clones, though not all of them. This table has about 530,000 clones, about 88% appearing once. Sequencing used peripheral blood. These receptors were collected from a woman aged 50 to 60 with COVID-19, enrolled during active disease.

This chain uses TRBV19 with TRBJ1-5; 9 bases line up with TRBD1. The CDR3 runs to 16 residues. V gave up 3 bases and J gave up 1 base; unmatched junction bases: 4. Germline V gives CDR1 LNHDA, CDR2 SQIVND (reference sequence). The CDR3 DNA sequence: TGTGCCAGTAGTATTCGCGACAGGGGGAGCAATCAGCCCCAGCATTTT. This sequence encodes CASSIRDRGSNQPQHF.

About this clone itself: The same CDR3 can be traced to other DNA sequences in this sample. The chain combines TRBV11-3 with TRBJ1-1, with D possibly matching TRBD1 (5 bases). Trimming removed 0 bases at V and 5 bases at J, with 7 bases between. The CDR3 runs 13 residues. Germline V CDR1 and CDR2: SGHNT, YENEEA. CDR3 sequence (DNA): TGTGCCAGCAGCTTAGATCGGGGGACTGAAGCTTTCTTT. Amino acid sequence: CASSLDRGTEAFF.

V gene TRBV5-1 combines with J gene TRBJ2-5, with a tentative D call TRBD2 (6 bases). The germline V and J ends were trimmed by 4 bases and 6 bases, with 28 bases remaining between them. The CDR3 covers 18 residues. Looked up from germline, CDR1 is SGHRS and CDR2 is YFSETQ. The CDR3, as DNA: TGCGCCAGCAGCCTGGCTGGCTCCAGCACTAGCTCGTTGAAGACCCAGTACTTC. It translates to CASSLAGSSTSSLKTQYF. The whole variable domain, remainder taken from reference TRBV5-1 and TRBJ2-5, is KAGVTQTPRYLIKTRGQQVTLSCSPISGHRSVSWYQQTPGQGLQFLFEYFSETQRNKGNFPGRFSGRQFSNSRSEMNVSTLELGDSALYLCASSLAGSSTSSLKTQYFGPGTRLLVL.

The rearrangement joins TRBV11-2 to TRBJ1-3; 9 bases match TRBD1. J lost 8 bases, V lost 5 bases, and 4 bases had no gene match. The CDR3 length is 13 residues. Germline V gene lookup returns CDR1 SGHAT and CDR2 FQNNGV. This chain's CDR3 is CASSQGQGDTIYF. The CDR3 region has the DNA TGTGCCAGCAGCCAGGGACAGGGCGACACCATATATTTT.

The chain couples TRBV19 to TRBJ1-5, with D tentatively TRBD1 (6 bases). From germline, CDR1 is LNHDA and CDR2 SQIVND (reference sequence). Trimming left V 3 bases short and J 3 bases short, with 15 bases between. This CDR3 is built from 16 residues. CDR3 residues: CASSMYRTAYNQPQHF. The CDR3 coding sequence is TGTGCCAGTAGTATGTACAGGACAGCCTACAATCAGCCCCAGCATTTT.

The rearrangement joins TRBV24-1 to TRBJ1-2; D might be TRBD1 (5 bases). This CDR3 region has 11 residues. V was cut by 3 bases and J by 10 bases, with 8 bases left in between. The germline V gene encodes CDR1 KGHDR and CDR2 SFDVKD. CDR3 protein: CATSDGADYTF. DNA for the CDR3: TGTGCCACCAGTGATGGGGCGGACTACACCTTC.

This clone was counted between two and nine times. The chain recombines TRBV19 with TRBJ2-2, with TRBD1 as a possible D gene (5 bases). Between the trimmed V and J ends, which lost 6 bases and 5 bases, there was a span of 13 bases. The CDR3 runs 14 residues. Germline CDR1 is LNHDA and CDR2 is SQIVND (reference sequence). CDR3 loop: CASRTARDTGELFF. The CDR3 coding sequence is TGTGCCAGTAGGACAGCCAGAGATACCGGGGAGCTGTTTTTT.

V usage is TRBV5-1 and J usage is TRBJ1-2; possible D gene TRBD1, 6 bases. V lost 4 bases, J lost 2 bases, and 9 bases lay in between. The CDR3 loop spans 13 amino acids. Germline V gene data show CDR1 as SGHRS and CDR2 as YFSETQ. CDR3 coding DNA: TGCGCCAGCAGCCCCGGGACAAACTATGGCTACACCTTC. Translating gives CASSPGTNYGYTF.

CDR3: CASSGGTGHSLTEAFF. Here the CDR3 DNA reads TGTGCCAGCTCCGGGGGGACAGGACACTCTTTGACTGAAGCTTTCTTT. The chain carries TRBV27 and TRBJ1-1; TRBD1 aligns across 8 bases. Looked up from germline, CDR1 is MNHEY and CDR2 is SMNVEV (reference sequence). The length of the CDR3 is 16 residues. J gave up 5 bases and V 8 bases, and 16 bases lay outside the gene matches.

The chain has TRBV18 and TRBJ1-1; 7 bases map to TRBD1. V shed 6 bases and J 3 bases; nucleotides not matched to a gene: 7. Germline CDR1 and CDR2: KGHSH and LQKENI. The CDR3 has 14 amino acids. CDR3 region: CASSPGQSHTEAFF. DNA for the CDR3: TGTGCCAGCTCGCCGGGACAGTCTCACACTGAAGCTTTCTTT.